This T cell receptor (beta chain) was recovered during a study of shared clonotypes between healthy human individuals. Data came from immunoSEQ multiplex PCR; TCRdb stores just in-frame clones and leaves some out. Among millions of clones listed, approximately 95% were seen once. The V gene lost 0 bases and the J gene lost 1 base, with 8 bases spanning the gap. CDR1 SGHRS and CDR2 YFSETQ come from the germline V gene. The CDR3 totals 15 residues. This sequence originates from a man between 18 and 35 years old in good health. Some clones in this sample may be carry-over from other donors' samples. Sequencing was carried out using naive CD4+ T cells from PBMCs. The subset: CD45RA+ positively selected. The V and J genes are TRBV5-1 and TRBJ2-1; no clear D gene. The DNA for the CDR3 is TGCGCCAGCAGCTTGGATTTGGCTTCCTACAATGAGCAGTTCTTC. This codes for CASSLDLASYNEQFF. Drawing the rest from reference TRBV5-1 and TRBJ2-1, the complete variable domain is KAGVTQTPRYLIKTRGQQVTLSCSPISGHRSVSWYQQTPGQGLQFLFEYFSETQRNKGNFPGRFSGRQFSNSRSEMNVSTLELGDSALYLCASSLDLASYNEQFFGPGTRLTVL.